This T cell receptor beta chain was captured in a study of cytomegalovirus exposure and HLA in healthy donors. Regarding the study as a whole: Overall, around 150 TCR beta chains were annotated as cytomegalovirus-associated. In vitro testing confirmed three CMV-associated chains as specific for CMV antigens. A later analysis reportedly identified an Asian-associated ancestry cluster as carrying fewer N-insertions than the roughly 720-donor mean.

Germline trimming cut 8 bases from V and 0 bases from J; bases unmatched to any gene: 7. Germline CDR1 reads SGHTA; CDR2 reads FQGNSA. The CDR3 spans 14 residues. A word on this clone: Its antigen is not identified.

PCR was performed using 60 Vbeta and 13 Jbeta primers. Produced via immunoSEQ multiplex PCR; TCRdb's table is partial and in-frame only. Its table records almost 35,000 clones. This TCR was recovered from a woman in her forties in good health and CMV-seropositive. The chain recombines TRBV7-2 with TRBJ2-7, with TRBD2 identical over 7 bases. The material sequenced was PBMCs. In nucleotides, the CDR3 is TGTGCCAGCCAGCTCCGCGGGAGCTCCTACGAGCAGTACTTC. The encoded protein is CASQLRGSSYEQYF.